This T cell receptor beta chain was captured by sequencing in a study of blood T cell repertoires in COVID-19. As for the study in general: Sites in the United States, Italy and Spain provided acute and convalescent COVID-19 samples. The cDNA or gDNA used as material had been derived from T cells, B-cell-depleted T cells, or PBMCs.

As handled by the study authors: Estimation of nucleated cell counts relied on the amplification of reference gene primers. Data came from immunoSEQ multiplex PCR; TCRdb stores just in-frame clones and leaves some out. Clone size and the V and J calls come from that table; the DNA yielded D and trimming. The repertoire has 200,000 to 250,000 clones, around 90% of them found once; the top ten carry roughly 2.5%. Enrolled during active infection, Seattle patients were then followed longitudinally. CDR1 and CDR2 (germline): LNHDA, SQIVND (reference sequence). The V gene end was trimmed by 4 bases and the J gene end by 0 bases; junction bases not matched to a gene: 1. CDR3 length equals 15 residues.

The sequencing sample was made of peripheral blood. V gene TRBV19 combines with J gene TRBJ2-3; 10 nucleotides line up with TRBD1. This receptor was obtained from a man aged 25 to 40 with COVID-19, enrolled during active disease. The CDR3 protein is CASSRDRGSTDTQYF. In nucleotides, the CDR3 is TGTGCCAGTAGTAGGGACAGGGGAAGCACAGATACGCAGTATTTT.